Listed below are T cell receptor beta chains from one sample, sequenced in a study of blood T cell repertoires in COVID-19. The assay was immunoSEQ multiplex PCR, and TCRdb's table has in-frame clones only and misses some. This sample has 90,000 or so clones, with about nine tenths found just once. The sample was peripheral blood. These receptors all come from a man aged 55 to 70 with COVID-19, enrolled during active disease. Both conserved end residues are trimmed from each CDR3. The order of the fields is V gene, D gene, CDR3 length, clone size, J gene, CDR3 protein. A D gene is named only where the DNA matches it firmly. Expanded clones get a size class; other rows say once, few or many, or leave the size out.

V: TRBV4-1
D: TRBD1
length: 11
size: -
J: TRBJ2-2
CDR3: ASSWTGAGELF

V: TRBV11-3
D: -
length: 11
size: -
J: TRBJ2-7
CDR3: ASSSSASYEQY

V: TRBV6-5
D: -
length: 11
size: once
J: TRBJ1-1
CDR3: ASRGTDTWEAF

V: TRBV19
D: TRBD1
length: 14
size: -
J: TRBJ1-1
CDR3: ASSRTGGEGNTEAF

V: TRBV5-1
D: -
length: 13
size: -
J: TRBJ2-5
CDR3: ASSLDDRLQETQY

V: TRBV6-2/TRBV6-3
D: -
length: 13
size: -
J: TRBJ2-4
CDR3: ASSYSGLAKNIQY

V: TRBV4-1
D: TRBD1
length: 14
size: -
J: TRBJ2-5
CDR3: ASSQVLQGGEETQY

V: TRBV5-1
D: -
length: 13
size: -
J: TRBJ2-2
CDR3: ASSFAGANTGELF

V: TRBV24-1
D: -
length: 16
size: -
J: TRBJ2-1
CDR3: ATSGPNRASSSYNEQF

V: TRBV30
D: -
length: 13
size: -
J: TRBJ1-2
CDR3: AWSSPGGKFYGYT

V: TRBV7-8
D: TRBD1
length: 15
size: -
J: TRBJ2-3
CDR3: ASSLPRQGSSTDTQY

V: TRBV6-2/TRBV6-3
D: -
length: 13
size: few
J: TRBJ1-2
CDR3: ASSYSQGPVYGYT

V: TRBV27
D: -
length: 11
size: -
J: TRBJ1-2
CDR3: ASSTQGSYGYT

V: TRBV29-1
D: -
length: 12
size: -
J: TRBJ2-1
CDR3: SVSIAASYNEQF

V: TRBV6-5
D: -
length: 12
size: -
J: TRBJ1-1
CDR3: ASTPGVMNTEAF

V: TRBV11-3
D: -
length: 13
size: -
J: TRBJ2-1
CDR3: ASSPFARTYNEQF

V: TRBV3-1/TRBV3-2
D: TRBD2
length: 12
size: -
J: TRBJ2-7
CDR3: ASSQLAGTYEQY

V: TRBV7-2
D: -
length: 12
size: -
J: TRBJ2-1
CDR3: ASSLGGRGNEQF

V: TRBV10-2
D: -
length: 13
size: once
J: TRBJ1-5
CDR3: ASRGSLDSNQPQH

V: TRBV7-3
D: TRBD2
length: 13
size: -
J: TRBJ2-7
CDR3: ASSPGLAGPYEQY

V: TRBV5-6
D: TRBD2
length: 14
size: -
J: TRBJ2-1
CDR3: ASSIIAGGTGNEQF

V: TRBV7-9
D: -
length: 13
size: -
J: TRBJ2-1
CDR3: ASSPSLGQGGEQF

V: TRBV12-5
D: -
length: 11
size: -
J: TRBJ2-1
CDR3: ASGLVRYNEQF

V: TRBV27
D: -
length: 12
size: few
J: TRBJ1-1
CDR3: ASSSPGGNTEAF

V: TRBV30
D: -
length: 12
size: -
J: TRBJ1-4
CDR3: AWSIGQLNEKLF

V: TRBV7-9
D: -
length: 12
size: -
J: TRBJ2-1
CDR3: ASSLVTGRGEQF

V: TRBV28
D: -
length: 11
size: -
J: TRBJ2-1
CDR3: ASSLTRYNEQF

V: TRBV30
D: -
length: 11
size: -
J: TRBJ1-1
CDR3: AWTPKGGTEAF

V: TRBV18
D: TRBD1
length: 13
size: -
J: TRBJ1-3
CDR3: ASSGQGAGGNTIY

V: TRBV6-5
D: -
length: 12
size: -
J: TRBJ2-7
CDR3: ASRLQVTTYEQY